These T cell receptor beta chains were read from a single sample in a study of OX40 agonist ivuxolimab in advanced cancers. Measured with immunoSEQ multiplex PCR; TCRdb has only the in-frame clones, and not every one. Among 66,000 or so clones listed, approximately 86% were seen once. The material was CD4+ or CD8+ T cells sorted from blood, obtained in a trial of the OX40 agonist ivuxolimab. The receptor source for this set is an adult with an advanced solid tumor such as melanoma, head and neck, liver or kidney cancer. The CDR3 runs from the conserved cysteine through the conserved F or W. A D gene is named only where the DNA matches it firmly. Not all rows give a size; the values are once, few, many and, for expanded clones, a class.

D gene,V gene,clone size,J gene,CDR3 protein,CDR3 DNA
NA,TRBV7-2,NA,TRBJ1-2,CASSLGGVAGYTF,TGTGCCAGCAGCTTAGGGGGGGTGGCTGGCTACACCTTC
TRBD1,TRBV28,once,TRBJ2-7,CASIRQGLGEQYF,TGTGCCAGCATCAGACAGGGTTTAGGCGAGCAGTACTTC
TRBD2,TRBV13,NA,TRBJ2-6,CASSVGTTKNVLTF,TGTGCCAGCAGCGTCGGGACTACCAAAAACGTCCTGACTTTC
NA,TRBV6-5,NA,TRBJ1-5,CASSYSSRNQPQHF,TGTGCCAGCAGTTACTCAAGTCGGAATCAGCCCCAGCATTTT
NA,TRBV6-5,NA,TRBJ1-5,CASSRSGTVSPQHF,TGTGCCAGCAGTAGATCCGGGACGGTATCGCCCCAGCATTTT
TRBD2,TRBV5-1,NA,TRBJ2-1,CASSSGLAGGIEQFF,TGCGCCAGCAGCTCCGGACTAGCGGGGGGTATTGAGCAGTTCTTC
NA,TRBV27,NA,TRBJ1-5,CASGRLQPQHF,TGTGCCAGCGGCCGGTTGCAGCCCCAGCATTTT
NA,TRBV29-1,NA,TRBJ2-2,CSVHYHLGGELFF,TGCAGCGTTCACTATCACTTGGGCGGGGAGCTGTTTTTT
NA,TRBV2,NA,TRBJ2-1,CASKTVIGDEQFF,TGTGCCAGCAAAACAGTTATCGGCGATGAGCAGTTCTTC
TRBD2,TRBV4-1,once,TRBJ2-3,CASSQESSSGGGTQYF,TGCGCCAGCAGCCAAGAGTCATCTAGCGGGGGAGGTACGCAGTATTTT
TRBD1,TRBV28,NA,TRBJ2-4,CASNPQGFKVDIQYF,TGTGCCAGCAACCCACAGGGGTTTAAGGTGGACATTCAGTACTTC
TRBD2,TRBV10-3,NA,TRBJ2-5,CAISDIAGGQETQYF,TGTGCCATCAGTGATATCGCGGGAGGCCAAGAGACCCAGTACTTC
NA,TRBV5-1,NA,TRBJ1-6,CASSLGRSGDNSPLHF,TGCGCCAGCAGCTTAGGGAGGTCAGGTGATAATTCACCCCTCCACTTT
TRBD2,TRBV30,few,TRBJ2-7,CAWSRGGGSYEQYF,TGTGCCTGGAGTCGTGGGGGGGGCTCCTACGAGCAGTACTTC
NA,TRBV19,few,TRBJ1-5,CASTHRWQASNQPQHF,TGTGCCAGTACCCACCGATGGCAGGCTAGCAATCAGCCCCAGCATTTT
TRBD1,TRBV4-2,NA,TRBJ2-6,CASSDRDRGSGANVLTF,TGTGCCAGCAGCGACCGGGACAGGGGCTCTGGGGCCAACGTCCTGACTTTC
TRBD1,TRBV7-2,NA,TRBJ1-1,CASSSDRWNTEAFF,TGTGCCAGCAGCTCGGACAGGTGGAACACTGAAGCTTTCTTT
NA,TRBV7-8,NA,TRBJ2-3,CASSLATSTDTQYF,TGTGCCAGCAGCTTAGCTACCAGCACAGATACGCAGTATTTT
TRBD1,TRBV7-2,NA,TRBJ2-1,CASSLGQANNEQFF,TGTGCCAGCAGCTTGGGACAGGCTAACAATGAGCAGTTCTTC
NA,TRBV30,NA,TRBJ1-2,CAWTKGVGYTF,TGTGCCTGGACTAAGGGGGTTGGCTACACCTTC
TRBD2,TRBV10-2,few,TRBJ2-1,CASSAGLAVNEQFF,TGCGCCAGCAGTGCGGGACTAGCGGTCAATGAGCAGTTCTTC
NA,TRBV28,NA,TRBJ2-5,CASSLGGLQETQYF,TGTGCCAGCAGTTTGGGCGGTCTCCAAGAGACCCAGTACTTC
TRBD1,TRBV9,NA,TRBJ2-7,CASSERLQGAEQYF,TGTGCCAGCAGCGAGCGACTACAGGGGGCCGAGCAGTACTTC
NA,TRBV6-1,NA,TRBJ1-5,CASSEPDQPQHF,TGTGCCAGCAGTGAACCAGATCAGCCCCAGCATTTT
NA,TRBV6-5,NA,TRBJ1-5,CASRLGGSNQPQHF,TGTGCCAGCAGACTTGGTGGGAGCAATCAGCCCCAGCATTTT
NA,TRBV13,NA,TRBJ2-7,CASSSLRLDSPSYEQYF,TGTGCCAGCAGCTCCCTCCGATTGGACAGTCCCTCCTACGAGCAGTACTTC
NA,TRBV10-3,once,TRBJ1-1,CAISGVGALSGAFF,TGTGCCATCAGTGGAGTGGGAGCCCTAAGCGGAGCTTTCTTT
NA,TRBV7-6,NA,TRBJ2-7,CASSAVGGASGGSYEQYF,TGTGCCAGCAGCGCCGTGGGGGGGGCGTCAGGAGGATCCTACGAGCAGTACTTC
TRBD2,TRBV5-1,NA,TRBJ2-1,CASSLGTGLAGNEQFF,TGCGCCAGCAGCTTGGGCACGGGACTAGCAGGCAATGAGCAGTTCTTC
TRBD1,TRBV5-5,NA,TRBJ1-5,CASSPNGQVYWPQHF,TGTGCCAGCAGCCCGAATGGACAGGTTTATTGGCCCCAGCATTTT
TRBD2,TRBV6-4,NA,TRBJ2-1,CASSDSITSGRANEQFF,TGTGCCAGCAGTGACTCGATCACTAGCGGGAGAGCAAATGAGCAGTTCTTC
NA,TRBV28,NA,TRBJ1-5,CASSSNSRGSNQPQHF,TGTGCCAGCAGTTCTAACAGCCGGGGGAGCAATCAGCCCCAGCATTTT